The sequence of this T cell receptor (beta chain) was determined in a study of regulatory T cells in long-lasting Graves disease. Only a few counts were recorded for this clonotype. Construction of the TCR beta libraries employed iRepertoire HTBI primers in conjunction with Arm-PCR of CDR3 regions. MiXCR was run by TCRdb on the multiplex PCR reads, yielding one entry per CDR3 protein. The sample records over 500,000 distinct CDR3 sequences, 15% to 20% being singletons. Time point defined: newly diagnosed GD, antithyroid drugs for less than 3 months. RNA from PBMCs was the source of the TCR library. The CDR3 loop spans 17 amino acids. The V end lost 5 bases, the J end lost 0 bases, and 20 bases lay between the germline ends. Per the germline V gene, CDR1 is SGHTA and CDR2 is FQGTGA. These same records also appear under a second study, on T cells in Graves' hyperthyroidism and ophthalmopathy.

This clonotype was obtained from a woman in her twenties or thirties with Graves disease. The gene calls are TRBV7-3 and TRBJ2-7; no firm D call. The source was peripheral blood mononuclear cells (PBMCs), collected at new diagnosis, from a patient treated with antithyroid drugs. DNA of the CDR3: TGTGCCAGCAGCACAAAGGGCGGAGCCATCGGCTCCTACGAGCAGTACTTC. Protein: CASSTKGGAIGSYEQYF.